Given below is one T cell receptor (beta chain) in context. As yet, its antigen is unknown. This specimen comes from a study of OX40 agonist ivuxolimab in advanced cancers. Study information: Three dose-escalation patients had partial responses: one with hepatocellular carcinoma and two with cutaneous melanoma.

Using immunoSEQ multiplex PCR, the repertoire was profiled, and TCRdb retains in-frame clones only, with some absent. The sample has around 81,000 clones; approximately 90% are singletons. Findings and caveats of the study: In general, CD8+ T cells held more expanded clones than CD4+ did, on average.

Material: CD4+ or CD8+ T cells sorted from blood, obtained in a trial of the OX40 agonist ivuxolimab. The sequence was collected from an adult with an advanced solid tumor such as melanoma, head and neck, liver or kidney cancer.

The CDR3: CASSDRDRGEKLFF. The CDR3 DNA reads TGTGCCAGCAGCGACCGGGACAGGGGTGAAAAACTGTTTTTT. The chain links TRBV4-2 to TRBJ1-4, with 10 bases fitting TRBD1. CDR1 is LGHNA, CDR2 YNFKEQ, per germline. CDR3 length: 14 residues. V was clipped by 5 bases and J by 7 bases; unmatched bases: 4.